Following are 27 T cell receptor beta chains from one sample sequenced in a study of regulatory T cells in long-lasting Graves disease. Noted time point: persistent/refractory GD, antithyroid drugs over 5 years with positive TRAb. RNA isolated from PBMCs was used to make the TCR library. iRepertoire HTBI primers and Arm-PCR of CDR3 regions built TCR beta libraries. TCRdb ran MiXCR on the multiplex PCR reads and lists one entry per CDR3 protein. The sample yields about 430,000 distinct CDR3 sequences, roughly 21% seen once. The sequencing here drew on peripheral blood mononuclear cells (PBMCs), taken when the disease was refractory, from a patient treated with antithyroid drugs. The receptors shown here come from a female donor with Graves disease.

This clonotype came up a few times. This sequence joins TRBV5-1 and TRBJ2-2; the D gene is possibly TRBD2 (6 bases). Per the germline V gene, CDR1 is SGHRS and CDR2 is YFSETQ. With 3 bases removed from V and 5 bases from J, the gap between germline ends came to 17 bases. The CDR3 runs 16 residues. The CDR3 bases are TGCGCCAGCAGCTCTTCTAACGGAGCGGGTACCGGGGAGCTGTTTTTT. It codes for CASSSSNGAGTGELFF.

Worth noting for this clonotype: Its ends do not fully match the called genes, so a read error is possible. The genes are TRBV6-1 and TRBJ2-2; TRBD1 aligns across 8 bases. CDR3 length equals 17 residues. Germline CDR1 MNHNS, CDR2 SASEGT. CDR3 protein: CASSKNVGQALHGKLFF. The CDR3 DNA follows: TGTGCCAGCAGTAAAAACGTGGGACAGGCCCTCCACGGGAAGCTGTTTTTT.

This clonotype has a handful of counts. V gene TRBV12-3 or TRBV12-4 combines with J gene TRBJ1-5, with D maybe TRBD1 (5 bases). CDR3 length equals 14 residues. Between the trimmed V and J ends, which lost 4 bases and 3 bases, there was a span of 10 bases. The CDR3 is CASSSQGDNQPQHF. The CDR3 region has the DNA TGTGCCAGCAGTTCCCAAGGGGACAATCAGCCCCAGCATTTT.

This chain uses TRBV14 with TRBJ2-7; tentative D call: TRBD1 (6 bases). CDR1 is SGHDN and CDR2 is FVKESK in the germline V gene. This CDR3 has 15 residues. Trimming took off 3 bases at V and 4 bases at J, with 16 bases between the two ends. The chain's CDR3 is CASSHWDTSPYEQYF. DNA for the CDR3: TGTGCCAGCAGCCATTGGGACACATCACCGTACGAGCAGTACTTC.

This clonotype has more than one count but fewer than ten. This chain links TRBV18 with TRBJ2-5; D is tentatively TRBD1 or TRBD2 (5 bases each). Germline V CDR1 and CDR2: KGHSH, LQKENI. Trimming shortened V by 0 bases and J by 2 bases, and 13 bases separated the two germline ends. The CDR3 has 16 residues. The CDR3 DNA follows: TGTGCCAGCTCACCACCTGCAGGGAGATTGCAAGAGACCCAGTACTTC. Translating gives CASSPPAGRLQETQYF. Drawing the rest from reference TRBV18 and TRBJ2-5, the complete variable domain is NAGVMQNPRHLVRRRGQEARLRCSPMKGHSHVYWYRQLPEEGLKFMVYLQKENIIDESGMPKERFSAEFPKEGPSILRIQQVVRGDSAAYFCASSPPAGRLQETQYFGPGTRLLVL.

A few counts support this clonotype. The chain employs TRBV10-3 and TRBJ1-1; D may be TRBD1 (5 bases). V shed 4 bases and J shed 3 bases, with 12 bases lying between them. The CDR3 length is 14 residues. In germline, CDR1 is ENHRY, CDR2 SYGVKD. Here the CDR3 DNA reads TGTGCCATCAGTGCGGGGAGGGGTGACACTGAAGCTTTCTTT. Residues: CAISAGRGDTEAFF.

This clonotype was seen ten or more times. The V gene is TRBV20-1, the J gene TRBJ2-5; no reliable D call. Trimming took 0 bases from V and 5 from J, leaving 16 bases between them. The CDR3 sequence is 15 residues long. The germline CDR1 and CDR2 sequences are DFQATT and SNEGSKA (reference sequence). The CDR3 sequence is CSARDHPRSRETQYF. CDR3 sequence (DNA): TGCAGTGCTAGAGATCACCCGCGGAGTCGGGAGACCCAGTACTTC.

The chain uses TRBV9 and TRBJ2-5; the match to TRBD2 covers 7 bases. The CDR3 is made up of 14 amino acids. V shed 4 bases and J 3 bases; nucleotides not matched to a gene: 6. Germline CDR1 reads SGDLS; CDR2 reads YYNGEE. Here the CDR3 DNA reads TGTGCCAGCAGCTCGTGGACTAGTAAAGAGACCCAGTACTTC. Translating it yields CASSSWTSKETQYF.

This clonotype showed up many times. The genes are TRBV2 and TRBJ2-2; TRBD2 aligns across 13 bases. The V segment lost 5 bases and the J segment 7 bases; nucleotides outside the gene matches: 7. CDR3 length equals 16 residues. Germline V gives CDR1 SNHLY, CDR2 FYNNEI. The CDR3, as DNA: TGTGCCAGCAGTTTCGGACTAGCGGGAGTATTCGGGGAGCTGTTTTTT. Its translation is CASSFGLAGVFGELFF. The complete variable domain, with remaining parts taken from reference TRBV2 and TRBJ2-2, reads EPEVTQTPSHQVTQMGQEVILRCVPISNHLYFYWYRQILGQKVEFLVSFYNNEISEKSEIFDDQFSVERPDGSNFTLKIRSTKLEDSAMYFCASSFGLAGVFGELFFGEGSRLTVL.

The rearrangement links TRBV30 to TRBJ1-5; a weak D match, TRBD1 (5 bases). With 3 bases removed from V and 2 bases from J, the gap between germline ends came to 14 bases. The V gene's germline CDR1 is GTSNPN and CDR2 SVGIG (reference sequence). The CDR3 sequence is 15 residues long. The CDR3 loop is CAWSRDGGGNQPQHF. The CDR3 coding sequence is TGTGCCTGGAGCCGGGACGGTGGTGGCAATCAGCCCCAGCATTTT.

This chain connects TRBV27 to TRBJ2-5; 8 positions agree with TRBD1. V lost 6 bases and J lost 4; bases outside the gene matches: 10. The germline V gene has CDR1 MNHEY and CDR2 SMNVEV (reference sequence). The CDR3 totals 15 residues. CDR3 sequence reads: CASRSGQGIGETQYF. The CDR3 DNA sequence: TGTGCCAGCAGGTCTGGACAGGGTATCGGAGAGACCCAGTACTTC.

In this sample, this clonotype turned up a few times. V is TRBV13 and J is TRBJ1-2; D unclear. The CDR3 length is 15 residues. V shed 7 bases and J shed 3 bases, with 18 bases lying between them. Germline loops: CDR1 PRHDT, CDR2 FYEKMQ (reference sequence). In DNA, the CDR3 is TGTGCCAGCACCTTCGGCGGGGTGGGTGACTATGGCTACACCTTC. Its protein is CASTFGGVGDYGYTF. The whole variable domain, filled in from reference TRBV13 and TRBJ1-2, reads AAGVIQSPRHLIKEKRETATLKCYPIPRHDTVYWYQQGPGQDPQFLISFYEKMQSDKGSIPDRFSAQQFSDYHSELNMSSLELGDSALYFCASTFGGVGDYGYTFGSGTRLTVV.

There are a few counts of this clonotype. The chain joins TRBV27 to TRBJ2-2; 9 bases align to TRBD1. With V trimmed by 7 bases and J by 6 bases, 6 bases remained unmatched. The CDR3 extends over 14 amino acids. Germline CDR1 is MNHEY and CDR2 is SMNVEV (reference sequence). Here the CDR3 DNA reads TGTGCCAGCAAAGCCGGGACAGGGCCCGGGGAGCTGTTTTTT. It translates to CASKAGTGPGELFF.

This clonotype came up many times. The CDR3 spells CASSFRQLSSGSLYEQYF. The CDR3 DNA follows: TGTGCCAGCAGTTTTCGACAGCTTTCAAGCGGGAGTCTCTACGAGCAGTACTTC. The chain combines TRBV12-3 or TRBV12-4 with TRBJ2-7; TRBD2 matches 8 bases. CDR3 length: 18 residues. Trimming cost V 3 bases and J 3 bases; bases outside gene matches: 16.

This clonotype has a count of ten or more. V usage is TRBV12-3 or TRBV12-4 and J usage is TRBJ1-5; TRBD1 matches at 8 bases. V lost 5 bases, J lost 3 bases, and 12 bases stayed unmatched. This CDR3 is 17 amino acids long. The CDR3 DNA reads as TGTGCCAGCAGTCCTAGGACAGGGACGCTGACCAATCAGCCCCAGCATTTT. Protein product: CASSPRTGTLTNQPQHF.

V is TRBV2 and J is TRBJ2-5; a possible D gene is TRBD2 (5 bases). V dropped 6 bases and J dropped 1 base, with 18 bases sitting between them. CDR1 and CDR2 (germline): SNHLY, FYNNEI. The CDR3 extends over 16 amino acids. CDR3 protein: CASSLALRSGQETQYF. DNA for the CDR3: TGTGCCAGCAGCTTGGCGCTGCGAAGCGGCCAAGAGACCCAGTACTTC.

The V and J genes are TRBV6-4 and TRBJ2-7; 11 nucleotides line up with TRBD1. Trimming took 2 bases from V and 7 from J; bases not matched to a gene: 4. CDR1 and CDR2 from the germline V gene are MRHNA and SNTAGT. CDR3 length: 14 amino acids. The CDR3 bases are TGTGCCAGCAGTGACCGGGACAGGGGGAAAGAGCAGTACTTC. It encodes CASSDRDRGKEQYF.

CDR3 loop: CASSESRLAGPFMGTGELFF. CDR3 DNA: TGCGCCAGCAGTGAGTCCCGGCTAGCGGGTCCTTTTATGGGCACCGGGGAGCTGTTTTTT. V is TRBV10-2 and J is TRBJ2-2, with 8 bases identical to TRBD2. There are 20 residues in the CDR3. The ends lost 0 bases at V and 4 bases at J; junction bases unmatched: 16. Germline CDR1 is WSHSY and CDR2 is SAAADI.

The rearrangement joins TRBV29-1 to TRBJ2-5; 8 bases map to TRBD2. The germline CDR1 and CDR2 sequences are SQVTM and ANQGSEA. J lost 4 bases, V lost 7 bases, and 14 bases had no gene match. The CDR3 consists of 15 residues. CDR3 amino acids: CSAYGTSVLRETQYF. CDR3 sequence (DNA): TGCAGCGCTTACGGGACTAGTGTATTACGAGAGACCCAGTACTTC.

The rearrangement uses TRBV3-1 and TRBJ2-6, with 7 bases fitting TRBD1. Germline V CDR1 and CDR2: LGHDT, YNNKEL (reference sequence). The CDR3 runs 17 residues. V was pared by 3 bases and J by 0 bases, with 5 bases of the junction left unmatched. DNA of the CDR3: TGTGCCAGCAGCCAGTGGGACAGAGACTCTGGGGCCAACGTCCTGACTTTC. Translated, it gives CASSQWDRDSGANVLTF.

This clonotype was seen more than once but under ten times. The chain links TRBV30 to TRBJ1-3, with D possibly being TRBD1 (5 bases). Germline-derived CDR1 and CDR2 are GTSNPN and SVGIG (reference sequence). Trimming took off 0 bases at V and 0 bases at J, with 15 bases between the two ends. The CDR3 sequence is 17 residues long. CDR3 region: CAWSVLDRRHSGNTIYF. As DNA, the CDR3 is TGTGCCTGGAGTGTACTCGACAGAAGACACTCTGGAAACACCATATATTTT.

This clonotype occurred many times. The rearrangement joins TRBV11-2 to TRBJ1-1, with D uncertain. CDR3 length: 12 amino acids. Germline V gene sequence: CDR1 SGHAT, CDR2 FQNNGV. The V end lost 1 base, the J end lost 9 bases, and 9 bases lay between the germline ends. Written as DNA, the CDR3 is TGTGCCAGCAGCTTAGTCAACTCGAAAGCTTTCTTT. Translating gives CASSLVNSKAFF.

This clonotype was counted between two and nine times. The chain couples TRBV6-1 to TRBJ2-7; 12 bases match TRBD1. Germline V gives CDR1 MNHNS, CDR2 SASEGT. This CDR3 has 15 residues. V shed 6 bases, J shed 6 bases, and the junction held 9 bases outside the gene matches. CDR3 protein: CASRERDRGRFEQYF. DNA of the CDR3: TGTGCCAGCAGGGAGAGGGACAGGGGGCGTTTCGAGCAGTACTTC.

The chain has TRBV14 and TRBJ2-4, with D unclear. Deletions cut 4 bases from V and 7 bases from J, with 14 bases between. The CDR3 totals 14 residues. Germline-derived CDR1 and CDR2 are SGHDN and FVKESK. CDR3 in amino acids: CASSRLEVPNIQYF. The DNA of the CDR3 is TGTGCCAGCAGCCGACTCGAGGTCCCCAACATTCAGTACTTC.

This clonotype was seen ten or more times. The V and J genes are TRBV28 and TRBJ2-1, with 13 bases lining up with TRBD2. This CDR3 has 15 amino acids. The germline V gene has CDR1 MDHEN and CDR2 SYDVKM. V lost 6 bases and J lost 8; bases outside the gene matches: 7. The DNA of the CDR3 is TGTGCCAGCAGCTCACTAGCGGGAGGGCCCGATGAGCAGTTCTTC. Its protein is CASSSLAGGPDEQFF.

The gene calls are TRBV5-4 and TRBJ2-5, with 9 nucleotides matching TRBD2. From germline, CDR1 is SGHNT and CDR2 YYREEE (reference sequence). The length of the CDR3 is 18 residues. V trimming: 7 bases; J trimming: 1 base; junction bases outside the gene matches: 17. CDR3 in DNA: TGTGCCAGCTCGGGAAGGCGGGGGGGTTTGGGGGGCCAAGAGACCCAGTACTTC. Its protein is CASSGRRGGLGGQETQYF.

The chain joins TRBV18 to TRBJ2-3, with D possibly being TRBD2 (6 bases). Per germline, CDR1 KGHSH and CDR2 LQKENI. CDR3 length equals 16 residues. Trimming removed 3 bases at V and 0 bases at J, with 13 bases between. CDR3 nucleotide sequence: TGTGCCAGCTCACCGCTGGGCAGCGGGAGCACAGATACGCAGTATTTT. It encodes CASSPLGSGSTDTQYF.